The present T cell receptor (beta chain) was sequenced within a study of vaccination effects on CD4 cells after COVID-19. Study-wide findings and caveats: At late timepoints after vaccination, vaccine- and infection-induced clones shrank markedly.

Germline CDR1 SEHNR, CDR2 FQNEAQ (reference sequence). CDR3 length: 14 residues. V lost 5 bases to trimming and J lost 8 bases, with 15 bases between them. CD4+ T cell isolation took place after more than eight days of culture. Either the mRNA-1273 or the BNT162b2 vaccine was given to participants as two doses. On both days 3 and 7, half of the culture medium was replaced with IL-2 medium. Comments on this clone: As yet, its antigen is unknown.

The protocol was immunoSEQ multiplex PCR, while the TCRdb copy is restricted to in-frame clones and leaves out a portion. Of approximately 60,000 clones in the sample, approximately 72% were seen once. Sequencing was performed on CD4+ T cells from PBMCs cultured without peptide, taken after COVID-19 vaccination. This clonotype was obtained from a human donor who received a COVID-19 vaccine. The V and J genes are TRBV7-9 and TRBJ1-4; tentative D call: TRBD1 (6 bases). CDR3 protein: CASSPRDIREKLFF. CDR3 DNA sequence: TGTGCCAGCAGCCCCCGGGACATACGCGAAAAACTGTTTTTT. Together with reference TRBV7-9 and TRBJ1-4, the CDR3 gives the full variable domain: DTGVSQNPRHKITKRGQNVTFRCDPISEHNRLYWYRQTLGQGPEFLTYFQNEAQLEKSRLLSDRFSAERPKGSFSTLEIQRTEQGDSAMYLCASSPRDIREKLFFGSGTQLSVL.